This T cell receptor (beta chain) appears in the sequencing data of a study of blood T cells in healthy people across ages. Overall study results and limits: Getting older went along with TCR beta diversity per million T cells dropping roughly linearly. There was a strong correlation between TCR beta diversity and naive T cell percentage.

Trimming took off 4 bases at V and 13 bases at J, with 18 bases between the two ends. Germline V gene data show CDR1 as SGHDT and CDR2 as YYEEEE. This CDR3 comprises 13 residues. Combining a sample-barcoded 5' primer with a J-beta primer mix, a second PCR ran for roughly 7 to 12 cycles. Every cDNA molecule bore a tag from a template-switch adaptor containing 12 random nucleotides. TCRdb reanalysed the 5' RACE reads using MiXCR and keeps one entry per CDR3 protein. The sample includes about 800,000 distinct CDR3 sequences, nearly 60% seen only once; the top ten take about 20%. At least 5.5 micrograms of total RNA were extracted per sample. Regarding this clonotype: Its antigen is currently unknown.

What was sequenced was blood. This sequence originates from a man aged 25-40 years in good health. The J gene is TRBJ2-4, the V gene TRBV5-6; D is uncertain. CDR3 residues: CASSPGRAPEQYF. CDR3 nucleotides: TGTGCCAGCAGCCCCGGTCGGGCTCCTGAGCAGTACTTC.